This is a list of T cell receptor beta chains from one sample in a study of spatial heterogeneity in lung cancer. Each CDR3 protein is one row after TCRdb ran MiXCR on the 5' RACE reads. Here the sample spans about 28,000 distinct CDR3 sequences, about 6.6% being singletons. The material sequenced was lung tumor tissue, taken at surgery. These receptors were collected from a male donor with early-stage non-small cell lung cancer. Both conserved end residues are trimmed from each CDR3. The order of the fields is J gene, V gene, CDR3 protein.

J gene: TRBJ2-3
V gene: TRBV20-1
CDR3 protein: SASPPSRTDTQY

J gene: TRBJ1-2
V gene: TRBV5-6
CDR3 protein: ASSVWEQILGYT

J gene: TRBJ1-5
V gene: TRBV6-1
CDR3 protein: ASSETRVVYSNQPQH

J gene: TRBJ2-3
V gene: TRBV11-2
CDR3 protein: ASSARGSGTDTQY

J gene: TRBJ2-7
V gene: TRBV18
CDR3 protein: ASSPGSRGYEQY

J gene: TRBJ2-7
V gene: TRBV9
CDR3 protein: ASSVDTAYEQY

J gene: TRBJ1-4
V gene: TRBV7-9
CDR3 protein: ASSLGTPEKLF

J gene: TRBJ2-3
V gene: TRBV5-1
CDR3 protein: ASSPSWGTYSTDTQY

J gene: TRBJ1-1
V gene: TRBV3-1
CDR3 protein: ASSPNRVTEAF

J gene: TRBJ2-3
V gene: TRBV24-1
CDR3 protein: ATSDSTDTQY